Following are 15 T cell receptor beta chains from one sample sequenced in a study of cytomegalovirus exposure and HLA in healthy donors. The PCR contained 60 Vbeta and 13 Jbeta primers. Repertoires were generated with immunoSEQ multiplex PCR, while TCRdb's copy carries only in-frame clones and drops some. The table shows some 120,000 clones, with approximately 72% occurring only once. Sequenced: PBMCs. All receptors come from a woman aged 45-65 years in good health and CMV-seropositive.

The chain links TRBV18 to TRBJ1-1, with TRBD1 as a possible D gene (6 bases). The germline V and J ends were trimmed by 6 bases and 1 base, with 12 bases remaining between them. This CDR3 is 14 amino acids long. Germline values: CDR1 KGHSH, CDR2 LQKENI. The CDR3 here is CASSPQGPNTEAFF. The CDR3 coding sequence is TGTGCCAGCTCCCCTCAGGGGCCGAACACTGAAGCTTTCTTT.

The rearrangement joins TRBV30 to TRBJ2-5; the match to TRBD1 covers 10 bases. Per the germline V gene, CDR1 is GTSNPN and CDR2 is SVGIG (reference sequence). The V segment lost 4 bases and the J segment 5 bases; nucleotides outside the gene matches: 10. This CDR3 is 15 amino acids long. The CDR3 sequence: CAWTLGQGGSETQYF. CDR3 DNA: TGTGCCTGGACCCTAGGACAGGGGGGTTCGGAGACCCAGTACTTC.

The chain joins TRBV10-3 to TRBJ1-2, with 12 positions matching TRBD1. V shed 2 bases, J shed 5 bases, and the junction held 6 bases outside the gene matches. The CDR3 consists of 16 residues. CDR1 and CDR2 (germline): ENHRY, SYGVKD. CDR3 sequence reads: CAISEKPGQGAYGYTF. CDR3 DNA sequence: TGTGCCATCAGTGAGAAACCGGGACAGGGGGCGTATGGCTACACCTTC.

V usage is TRBV9 and J usage is TRBJ1-1; D not certain. Trimming took 3 bases from V and 5 from J, leaving 14 bases between them. The length of the CDR3 is 14 residues. Germline CDR1 and CDR2: SGDLS and YYNGEE. The CDR3 DNA is TGTGCCAGCAGCGCCCAGACAAGGGAGACTGAAGCTTTCTTT. It yields the protein CASSAQTRETEAFF.

The chain joins TRBV6-1 to TRBJ1-5; TRBD1 agrees at 10 bases. V gave up 4 bases and J gave up 4 bases; unmatched junction bases: 1. The germline V gene encodes CDR1 MNHNS and CDR2 SASEGT. There are 14 residues in the CDR3. This CDR3 is CASSGQGANQPQHF. The CDR3 DNA is TGTGCCAGCAGTGGACAGGGGGCGAATCAGCCCCAGCATTTT.

This rearrangement joins TRBV5-4 to TRBJ1-3; possibly TRBD1 for D (5 bases). Germline CDR1 reads SGHNT; CDR2 reads YYREEE (reference sequence). Trimming stripped 2 bases from V and 2 bases from J, with 14 bases between. This CDR3 spans 16 amino acids. The CDR3 loop reads CASSLRQSSTGNTIYF. CDR3 DNA: TGTGCCAGCAGCTTACGACAGTCATCGACTGGAAACACCATATATTTT. The full variable domain, completed using reference TRBV5-4 and TRBJ1-3, is ETGVTQSPTHLIKTRGQQVTLRCSSQSGHNTVSWYQQALGQGPQFIFQYYREEENGRGNFPPRFSGLQFPNYSSELNVNALELDDSALYLCASSLRQSSTGNTIYFGEGSWLTVV.

The V call is TRBV4-3, the J call TRBJ2-5; 13 nucleotides line up with TRBD2. Unmatched junction bases numbered 6, after V lost 3 bases and J lost 5 bases. The length of the CDR3 is 16 residues. Germline V gene data show CDR1 as LGHNA and CDR2 as YSLEER. CDR3 DNA sequence: TGCGCCAGCAGCCATGGACTAGCGGGGGCTCGGGAGACCCAGTACTTC. It codes for CASSHGLAGARETQYF.

The genes are TRBV4-3 and TRBJ2-3; the D gene is possibly TRBD1 (5 bases). This CDR3 comprises 14 residues. Germline values: CDR1 LGHNA, CDR2 YSLEER. V was pared by 3 bases and J by 2 bases, with 9 bases between. The CDR3 loop is CASSQAGSTDTQYF. CDR3 DNA: TGCGCCAGCAGCCAGGCAGGGTCCACAGATACGCAGTATTTT.

This chain uses TRBV2 with TRBJ1-2, with 9 positions matching TRBD1. Germline V gene lookup returns CDR1 SNHLY and CDR2 FYNNEI. The length of the CDR3 is 14 residues. With 6 bases clipped from V and 4 bases from J, the junction kept 6 bases outside the gene matches. This CDR3 is CASSRDRVFYGYTF. The CDR3 DNA sequence: TGTGCCAGCAGCCGGGACAGGGTTTTCTATGGCTACACCTTC.

The J gene is TRBJ2-3, the V gene TRBV19; perhaps TRBD2 as D (6 bases). With 4 bases removed from V and 1 base from J, the gap between germline ends came to 15 bases. Germline V CDR1 and CDR2: LNHDA, SQIVND (reference sequence). The CDR3 is 16 residues long. CDR3 sequence: CASSRDGTFGTDTQYF. The CDR3 DNA reads as TGTGCCAGTAGTAGAGACGGGACTTTCGGCACAGATACGCAGTATTTT. Together with reference TRBV19 and TRBJ2-3, the CDR3 gives the full variable domain: DGGITQSPKYLFRKEGQNVTLSCEQNLNHDAMYWYRQDPGQGLRLIYYSQIVNDFQKGDIAEGYSVSREKKESFPLTVTSAQKNPTAFYLCASSRDGTFGTDTQYFGPGTRLTVL.

The chain recombines TRBV18 with TRBJ1-1; 7 bases are shared with TRBD1. V dropped 3 bases and J dropped 1; count of bases not matched to a gene: 2. CDR3 length equals 14 residues. Germline assignment: CDR1 KGHSH and CDR2 LQKENI. The CDR3 sequence is CASSPRQGNTEAFF. The CDR3 DNA follows: TGTGCCAGCTCACCCCGACAGGGGAACACTGAAGCTTTCTTT.

The chain combines TRBV6-5 with TRBJ2-3; D may be TRBD1 (6 bases). The V end was cut by 4 bases, the J end by 6 bases, with 17 bases between. This CDR3 spans 15 amino acids. The V gene's germline CDR1 is MNHEY and CDR2 SVGAGI. Here the CDR3 DNA reads TGTGCCAGCAGTTTGTCAGGGGCGGCAGGGGATACGCAGTATTTT. Its translation is CASSLSGAAGDTQYF.

The CDR3 nucleotides are TGTGCCAGCAGAGAGGGACAGAATAGTCAGCCCCAGCATTTT. Amino acid sequence: CASREGQNSQPQHF. The chain uses TRBV2 and TRBJ1-5, with 7 bases that match TRBD1. This CDR3 comprises 14 residues. Germline lookup yields CDR1 SNHLY and CDR2 FYNNEI. Unmatched junction bases numbered 8, after V lost 6 bases and J lost 6 bases. Together with reference TRBV2 and TRBJ1-5, the CDR3 gives the full variable domain: EPEVTQTPSHQVTQMGQEVILRCVPISNHLYFYWYRQILGQKVEFLVSFYNNEISEKSEIFDDQFSVERPDGSNFTLKIRSTKLEDSAMYFCASREGQNSQPQHFGDGTRLSIL.

The CDR3 spells CASAPRGQGGTGELFF. CDR3 nucleotide sequence: TGTGCCAGCGCCCCCCGAGGACAGGGAGGGACCGGGGAGCTGTTTTTT. This chain uses TRBV25-1 with TRBJ2-2; TRBD1 is a possible D gene (8 bases). V was clipped by 8 bases and J by 5 bases, with 21 bases between them. Germline V lookup: CDR1 MGHDK, CDR2 SYGVNS. The CDR3 covers 16 residues.

There are many counts of this clone. The CDR3 protein is CASSPPDRGFVDTF. The CDR3, as DNA: TGTGCCAGCAGCCCTCCTGACAGGGGTTTTGTCGACACCTTC. The V and J genes are TRBV7-2 and TRBJ1-2; TRBD1 agrees at 8 bases. Germline V gene lookup returns CDR1 SGHTA and CDR2 FQGNSA. With V trimmed by 5 bases and J by 12 bases, 14 bases remained unmatched. The CDR3 totals 14 residues.